The rows below give T cell receptor beta chains drawn from one sample of a study of blood T cell repertoires in COVID-19. The assay was immunoSEQ multiplex PCR, and TCRdb's table has in-frame clones only and misses some. The profile shows 68,000 or so clones, about 88% of them singletons. The specimen sequenced was peripheral blood. These receptors were collected from a man aged 65-85 years with active or convalescent COVID-19. CDR3s include the opening cysteine and the closing phenylalanine or tryptophan. D genes are given only for firm matches. The size field is filled for only some rows; it gives once, few, many or a size class.

V gene: TRBV7-8; clone size: once; J gene: TRBJ1-3; D gene: .; CDR3 DNA: TGTGCCAGCAGCGAGCGATGGGCTGGAAACACCATATATTTT; CDR3 protein: CASSERWAGNTIYF
V gene: TRBV6-5; clone size: .; J gene: TRBJ2-7; D gene: TRBD1; CDR3 DNA: TGTGCCAGCAGCCTGACAGGGCCCTACGAGCAGTACTTC; CDR3 protein: CASSLTGPYEQYF
V gene: TRBV30; clone size: few; J gene: TRBJ2-7; D gene: TRBD1; CDR3 DNA: TGTGCCTGGTCAGGACAGGGACCCTACGAGCAGTACTTC; CDR3 protein: CAWSGQGPYEQYF
V gene: TRBV18; clone size: .; J gene: TRBJ1-1; D gene: TRBD1; CDR3 DNA: TGTGCCAGCTCCTCCGGACAGGGAGAAGCTTTCTTT; CDR3 protein: CASSSGQGEAFF
V gene: TRBV5-1; clone size: .; J gene: TRBJ2-7; D gene: .; CDR3 DNA: TGCGCCAGCAGCTTGGTTGGCAACGCCTACGAGCAGTACTTC; CDR3 protein: CASSLVGNAYEQYF
V gene: TRBV5-4; clone size: .; J gene: TRBJ2-6; D gene: .; CDR3 DNA: TGTGCCAGCAGCCTTGGGTGGGACACCCCAAGGGACCGCGTCCTGACTTTC; CDR3 protein: CASSLGWDTPRDRVLTF
V gene: TRBV11-2; clone size: once; J gene: TRBJ1-4; D gene: .; CDR3 DNA: TGTGCCAGCAGCCGTACCATGGGGGGGCCTACTAATGAAAAACTGTTTTTT; CDR3 protein: CASSRTMGGPTNEKLFF
V gene: TRBV2; clone size: .; J gene: TRBJ2-3; D gene: TRBD2; CDR3 DNA: TGTGCCAGCAGTGAAGAGGCAGCGGGGTTGGCAGATACGCAGTATTTT; CDR3 protein: CASSEEAAGLADTQYF
V gene: TRBV2; clone size: .; J gene: TRBJ1-2; D gene: TRBD1; CDR3 DNA: TGTGCCAGCAGTCACGGGAGACAGGGAAACGGCTACACCTTC; CDR3 protein: CASSHGRQGNGYTF
V gene: TRBV5-1; clone size: .; J gene: TRBJ2-1; D gene: TRBD2; CDR3 DNA: TGCGCCCCATCCCGAGGGGTACAGGGCCCCTGGACTAGCGGGAGGGCCTCCTACAATGAGCAGTTCTTC; CDR3 protein: CAPSRGVQGPWTSGRASYNEQFF
V gene: TRBV15; clone size: .; J gene: TRBJ1-3; D gene: .; CDR3 DNA: TGTGCCACCAGCAGAGAGGCAGGGAGGCAATCTGGAAACACCATATATTTT; CDR3 protein: CATSREAGRQSGNTIYF
V gene: TRBV7-8; clone size: .; J gene: TRBJ1-5; D gene: .; CDR3 DNA: TGTGCCAGCAGCTCGTTTAACAGCTATCAGCCCCAGCATTTT; CDR3 protein: CASSSFNSYQPQHF
V gene: TRBV19; clone size: .; J gene: TRBJ2-5; D gene: TRBD1; CDR3 DNA: TGTGCCACTGGGACAGGGATAGGGGAGACCCAGTACTTC; CDR3 protein: CATGTGIGETQYF
V gene: TRBV2; clone size: .; J gene: TRBJ2-1; D gene: .; CDR3 DNA: TGTGCCAGCAGAGGCGGGATCGCGGATGAGCAGTTCTTC; CDR3 protein: CASRGGIADEQFF
V gene: TRBV25-1; clone size: once; J gene: TRBJ1-2; D gene: TRBD1; CDR3 DNA: TGTGCCAGCAGTCCTGCGGGGCGACAGGGACCCACGGGCTACACCTTC; CDR3 protein: CASSPAGRQGPTGYTF
V gene: TRBV7-6; clone size: .; J gene: TRBJ2-1; D gene: .; CDR3 DNA: TGTGCCAGCAGCCTAGCATTGTCAGGGGCACACAATGAGCAGTTCTTC; CDR3 protein: CASSLALSGAHNEQFF
V gene: TRBV10-3; clone size: .; J gene: TRBJ2-1; D gene: TRBD1; CDR3 DNA: TGTGCCATCAGTGCCAAACAGGGGGCAGTCAATGAGCAGTTCTTC; CDR3 protein: CAISAKQGAVNEQFF
V gene: TRBV5-6; clone size: .; J gene: TRBJ2-3; D gene: .; CDR3 DNA: TGTGCCAGCAGCCCCGTTCCTTACAGGGAGGGTGAGGTGGATACGCAGTATTTT; CDR3 protein: CASSPVPYREGEVDTQYF
V gene: TRBV29-1; clone size: .; J gene: TRBJ2-2; D gene: TRBD2; CDR3 DNA: TGCAGCCGTACGGTCACTAGCGGGGGGGGCACCGGGGAGCTGTTTTTT; CDR3 protein: CSRTVTSGGGTGELFF
V gene: TRBV7-8; clone size: .; J gene: TRBJ2-3; D gene: TRBD1; CDR3 DNA: TGTGCCAGCAGCCCCCGGACAGGGCGAGTCACAGATACGCAGTATTTT; CDR3 protein: CASSPRTGRVTDTQYF
V gene: TRBV6-1; clone size: .; J gene: TRBJ2-1; D gene: .; CDR3 DNA: TGTGCCAGCAGTGAAGCGGGAGCTATCTCCTACAATGAGCAGTTCTTC; CDR3 protein: CASSEAGAISYNEQFF
V gene: TRBV2; clone size: .; J gene: TRBJ2-5; D gene: TRBD2; CDR3 DNA: TGTGCCAGCAATGGGGGGGGAGAGGAGACCCAGTACTTC; CDR3 protein: CASNGGGEETQYF
V gene: TRBV6-2/TRBV6-3; clone size: .; J gene: TRBJ1-1; D gene: .; CDR3 DNA: TGTGCCAGCAGTTACACCCCGGCGGGATTGAACACTGAAGCTTTCTTT; CDR3 protein: CASSYTPAGLNTEAFF
V gene: TRBV11-2; clone size: .; J gene: TRBJ1-4; D gene: .; CDR3 DNA: TGTGCCAGCAGCTTAAGTATGTCAACAGGGATCTCCGAAAAACTGTTTTTT; CDR3 protein: CASSLSMSTGISEKLFF
V gene: TRBV2; clone size: .; J gene: TRBJ2-1; D gene: .; CDR3 DNA: TGTGCCAGCAGTGTTTCCCGTATCCTCTCCTACAATGAGCAGTTCTTC; CDR3 protein: CASSVSRILSYNEQFF
V gene: TRBV9; clone size: medium-sized; J gene: TRBJ2-1; D gene: .; CDR3 DNA: TGTGCCAGCAGCGCCGAGACAGCCCCTGGAGAGCAGTTCTTC; CDR3 protein: CASSAETAPGEQFF
V gene: TRBV5-4; clone size: .; J gene: TRBJ1-2; D gene: .; CDR3 DNA: TGTGCCAGCACCAACGGCCGACACGGTCTTAACTATGGCTACACCTTC; CDR3 protein: CASTNGRHGLNYGYTF
V gene: TRBV7-9; clone size: .; J gene: TRBJ2-7; D gene: .; CDR3 DNA: TGTGCCAGCAGCCTGGGGGCGGGCGGGCAGTACTTC; CDR3 protein: CASSLGAGGQYF
V gene: TRBV20-1; clone size: .; J gene: TRBJ2-7; D gene: TRBD2; CDR3 DNA: TGCAGTGCTAGTGTAAGCGGGAGGGCCTCCTACGAGCAGTACTTC; CDR3 protein: CSASVSGRASYEQYF
V gene: TRBV7-3; clone size: .; J gene: TRBJ2-3; D gene: TRBD2; CDR3 DNA: TGTGCCAGCAGCTTAAGTGCGGGAGAGGCCCAAGATACGCAGTATTTT; CDR3 protein: CASSLSAGEAQDTQYF
V gene: TRBV6-2/TRBV6-3; clone size: .; J gene: TRBJ2-3; D gene: TRBD2; CDR3 DNA: TGTGCCAGCAGTTATCTCGGGAGGCCCGATACGCAGTATTTT; CDR3 protein: CASSYLGRPDTQYF
V gene: TRBV5-4; clone size: .; J gene: TRBJ2-2; D gene: TRBD2; CDR3 DNA: TGTGCCAGCAGCTCCGGACTAGCGGGAGGCACCGGGGAGCTGTTTTTT; CDR3 protein: CASSSGLAGGTGELFF
V gene: TRBV27; clone size: .; J gene: TRBJ2-7; D gene: TRBD2; CDR3 DNA: TGTGCCAGCAGTGCAGCGGGGGCCGTATACGAGCAGTACTTC; CDR3 protein: CASSAAGAVYEQYF
V gene: TRBV2; clone size: .; J gene: TRBJ2-3; D gene: TRBD2; CDR3 DNA: TGTGCCAGCAGCGGACTAGCGGGGGCACCCGATACGCAGTATTTT; CDR3 protein: CASSGLAGAPDTQYF
V gene: TRBV9; clone size: .; J gene: TRBJ1-4; D gene: .; CDR3 DNA: TGTGCCAGCAGCGTAGGAGCGGGGATTGGGGAAAAACTGTTTTTT; CDR3 protein: CASSVGAGIGEKLFF
V gene: TRBV28; clone size: .; J gene: TRBJ1-4; D gene: .; CDR3 DNA: TGTGCCAGCAGCCGGACCCGGGGGTGGGAAAAACTGTTTTTT; CDR3 protein: CASSRTRGWEKLFF
V gene: TRBV5-1; clone size: .; J gene: TRBJ1-5; D gene: .; CDR3 DNA: TGCGCCAGCAGCTTGGATGGGGCGAATAGTAATCAGCCCCAGCATTTT; CDR3 protein: CASSLDGANSNQPQHF